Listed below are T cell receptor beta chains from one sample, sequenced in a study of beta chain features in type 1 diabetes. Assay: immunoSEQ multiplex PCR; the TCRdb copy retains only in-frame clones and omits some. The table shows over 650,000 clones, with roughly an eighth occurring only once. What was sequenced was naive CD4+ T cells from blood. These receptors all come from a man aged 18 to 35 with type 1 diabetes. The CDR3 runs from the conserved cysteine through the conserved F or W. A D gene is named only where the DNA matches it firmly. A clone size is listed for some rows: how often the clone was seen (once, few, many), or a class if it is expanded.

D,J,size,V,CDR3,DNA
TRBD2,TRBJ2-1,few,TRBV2,CASSPSEGLAGHGGSEQFF,TGTGCCAGCAGTCCATCCGAGGGACTAGCGGGACATGGGGGCAGTGAGCAGTTCTTC
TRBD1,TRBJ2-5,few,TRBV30,CAWSANRGRGETQYF,TGTGCCTGGAGCGCCAACAGGGGGCGAGGGGAGACCCAGTACTTC
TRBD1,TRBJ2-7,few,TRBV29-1,CSAFPGTGTYEQYF,TGCAGCGCCTTCCCCGGGACAGGGACCTACGAGCAGTACTTC
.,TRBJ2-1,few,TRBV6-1,CASSEGLLNEQFF,TGTGCCAGCAGTGAGGGACTTCTGAATGAGCAGTTCTTC
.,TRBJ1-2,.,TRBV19,CASNSQGPNYGYTF,TGTGCCAGTAATTCCCAGGGCCCCAACTATGGCTACACCTTC
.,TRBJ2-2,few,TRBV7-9,CASSQTQNTGELFF,TGTGCCAGCAGCCAAACACAAAACACCGGGGAGCTGTTTTTT
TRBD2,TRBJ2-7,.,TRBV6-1,CASARSGGHDYEQYF,TGTGCCAGCGCCCGAAGCGGGGGGCATGACTACGAGCAGTACTTC
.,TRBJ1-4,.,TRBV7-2,CASSPGALGAKGKLFF,TGTGCCAGCAGCCCCGGGGCTTTAGGGGCAAAAGGAAAACTGTTTTTT
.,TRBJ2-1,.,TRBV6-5,CASSYSRAGKENEQFF,TGTGCCAGCAGTTACTCTCGGGCAGGGAAAGAGAATGAGCAGTTCTTC
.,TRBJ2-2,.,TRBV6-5,CASSYSRDTGELFF,TGTGCCAGCAGTTACTCACGGGATACCGGGGAGCTGTTTTTT
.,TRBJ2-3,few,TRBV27,CASRTFTRHPSPDTQYF,TGTGCCAGCAGAACCTTTACTAGACACCCTTCGCCAGATACGCAGTATTTT
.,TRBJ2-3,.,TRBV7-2,CASSLARNTDTQYF,TGTGCCAGCAGCTTAGCGCGAAACACAGATACGCAGTATTTT
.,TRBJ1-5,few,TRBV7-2,CASSPDWDRGQPQHF,TGTGCCAGCAGTCCGGACTGGGACCGGGGGCAGCCCCAGCATTTT
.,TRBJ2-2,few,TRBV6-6,CASSPSNTGELFF,TGTGCCAGCAGTCCATCGAACACCGGGGAGCTGTTTTTT
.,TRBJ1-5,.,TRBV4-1,CASSQDQLRDSNQPQHF,TGCGCCAGCAGCCAAGATCAGTTACGGGACAGCAATCAGCCCCAGCATTTT
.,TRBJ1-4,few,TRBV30,CAWMGEKLFF,TGTGCCTGGATGGGGGAAAAACTGTTTTTT
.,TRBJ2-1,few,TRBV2,CASSAYYDSSKEQFF,TGTGCCAGCAGTGCCTACTATGATTCCTCCAAGGAGCAGTTCTTC
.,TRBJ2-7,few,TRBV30,CAWSQGHEQYF,TGTGCCTGGTCACAGGGCCACGAGCAGTACTTC
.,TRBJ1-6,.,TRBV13,CASSGGNNSPLHF,TGTGCCAGCAGCGGGGGTAACAATTCACCCCTCCACTTT
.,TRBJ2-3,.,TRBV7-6,CASSFRSRAAGTDTQYF,TGTGCCAGCAGCTTTCGTTCGCGGGCAGCGGGTACAGATACGCAGTATTTT
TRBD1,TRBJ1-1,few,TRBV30,CAWSRGQGNTEAFF,TGTGCCTGGAGTCGAGGACAGGGCAACACTGAAGCTTTCTTT
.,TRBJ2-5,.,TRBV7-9,CASSFQPVYQETQYF,TGTGCCAGCAGCTTTCAACCAGTTTACCAAGAGACCCAGTACTTC
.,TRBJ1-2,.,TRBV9,CASSVRGSKPGGYTF,TGTGCCAGCAGCGTACGTGGATCGAAACCGGGAGGCTACACCTTC
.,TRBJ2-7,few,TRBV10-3,CAIYTDTYEQYF,TGTGCCATCTATACAGATACCTACGAGCAGTACTTC
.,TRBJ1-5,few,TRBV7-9,CASSSAGDSNQPQHF,TGTGCCAGCAGCTCCGCAGGGGATAGCAATCAGCCCCAGCATTTT
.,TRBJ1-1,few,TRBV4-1,CASSPGTRPEAFF,TGCGCCAGCAGCCCCGGAACGAGGCCTGAAGCTTTCTTT
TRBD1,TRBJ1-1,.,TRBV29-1,CSVRWTGRNTEAFF,TGCAGCGTTCGATGGACAGGGCGTAACACTGAAGCTTTCTTT
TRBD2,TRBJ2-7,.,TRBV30,CAWSPGLAPTYEQYF,TGTGCCTGGAGTCCCGGACTAGCGCCCACCTACGAGCAGTACTTC
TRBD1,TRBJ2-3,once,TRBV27,CASSRTGAQDTQYF,TGTGCCAGCAGTAGGACAGGGGCCCAAGATACGCAGTATTTT
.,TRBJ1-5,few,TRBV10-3,CAISPNFEEPQHF,TGTGCCATCAGTCCAAACTTTGAAGAGCCCCAGCATTTT
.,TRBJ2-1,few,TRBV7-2,CASSGWRGMYNEQFF,TGTGCCAGCAGCGGCTGGAGGGGTATGTACAATGAGCAGTTCTTC
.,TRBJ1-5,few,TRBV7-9,CASSALGDSNQPQHF,TGTGCCAGCAGCGCGTTAGGGGATAGCAATCAGCCCCAGCATTTT
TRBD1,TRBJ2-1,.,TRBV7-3,CASSGRQGVDEQFF,TGTGCCAGCAGCGGCAGACAGGGGGTCGATGAGCAGTTCTTC
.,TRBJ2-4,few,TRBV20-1,CSASRVGEYF,TGCAGTGCTAGTCGAGTTGGCGAGTACTTC
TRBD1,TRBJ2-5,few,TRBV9,CASSPDREETQYF,TGTGCCAGCAGCCCGGACAGGGAAGAGACCCAGTACTTC